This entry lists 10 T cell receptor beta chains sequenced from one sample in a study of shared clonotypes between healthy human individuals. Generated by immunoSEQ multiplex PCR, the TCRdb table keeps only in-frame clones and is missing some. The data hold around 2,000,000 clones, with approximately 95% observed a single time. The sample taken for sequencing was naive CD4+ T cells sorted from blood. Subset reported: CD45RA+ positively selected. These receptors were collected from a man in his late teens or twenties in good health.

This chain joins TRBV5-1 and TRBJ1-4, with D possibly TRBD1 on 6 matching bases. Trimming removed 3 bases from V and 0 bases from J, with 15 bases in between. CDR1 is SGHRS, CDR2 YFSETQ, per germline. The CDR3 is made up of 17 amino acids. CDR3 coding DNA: TGCGCCAGCAGCTCATTGGGGGCCCCTACAACTAATGAAAAACTGTTTTTT. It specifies CASSSLGAPTTNEKLFF.

As DNA, the CDR3 is TGTGCCAGCACCCGGGGGGTGGATACGCAGTATTTT. Amino acids: CASTRGVDTQYF. The chain employs TRBV28 and TRBJ2-3; 7 bases are shared with TRBD2. Germline values: CDR1 MDHEN, CDR2 SYDVKM. With 7 bases clipped from V and 6 bases from J, the junction kept 4 bases outside the gene matches. The CDR3 sequence is 12 residues long.

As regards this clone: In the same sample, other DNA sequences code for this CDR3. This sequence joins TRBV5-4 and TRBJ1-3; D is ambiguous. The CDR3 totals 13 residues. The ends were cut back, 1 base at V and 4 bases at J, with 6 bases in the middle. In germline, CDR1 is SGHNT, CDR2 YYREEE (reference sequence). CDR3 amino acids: CASSLSGGNTIYF. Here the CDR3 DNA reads TGTGCCAGCAGCTTGTCCGGCGGAAACACCATATATTTT.

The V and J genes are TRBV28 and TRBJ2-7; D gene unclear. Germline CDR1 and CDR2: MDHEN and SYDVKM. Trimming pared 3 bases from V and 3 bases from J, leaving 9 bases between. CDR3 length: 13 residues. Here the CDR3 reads CASSFVPVYEQYF. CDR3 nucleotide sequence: TGTGCCAGCAGTTTCGTGCCAGTCTACGAGCAGTACTTC.

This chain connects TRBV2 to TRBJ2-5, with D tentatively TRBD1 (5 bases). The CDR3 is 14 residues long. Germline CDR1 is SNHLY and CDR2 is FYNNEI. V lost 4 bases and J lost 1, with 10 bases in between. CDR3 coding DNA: TGTGCCAGCAGTGCAGGGAATGGCCAAGAGACCCAGTACTTC. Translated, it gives CASSAGNGQETQYF.

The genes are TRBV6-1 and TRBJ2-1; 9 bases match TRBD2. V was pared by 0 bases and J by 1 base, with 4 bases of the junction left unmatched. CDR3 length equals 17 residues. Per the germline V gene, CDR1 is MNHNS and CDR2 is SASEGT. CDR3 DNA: TGTGCCAGCAGTGAAGCCATAGCGGGAGAGTCCTACAATGAGCAGTTCTTC. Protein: CASSEAIAGESYNEQFF.

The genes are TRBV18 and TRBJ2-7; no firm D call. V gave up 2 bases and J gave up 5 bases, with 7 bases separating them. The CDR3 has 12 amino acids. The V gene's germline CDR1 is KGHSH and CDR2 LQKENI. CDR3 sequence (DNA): TGTGCCAGCTCACCATATGGAAACGAGCAGTACTTC. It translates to CASSPYGNEQYF.

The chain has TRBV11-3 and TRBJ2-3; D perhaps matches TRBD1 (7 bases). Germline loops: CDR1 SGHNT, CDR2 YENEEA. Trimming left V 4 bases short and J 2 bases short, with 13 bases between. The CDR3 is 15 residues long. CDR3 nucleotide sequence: TGTGCCAGCAGCTCGCAGGGGGGAGACACAGATACGCAGTATTTT. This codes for CASSSQGGDTDTQYF. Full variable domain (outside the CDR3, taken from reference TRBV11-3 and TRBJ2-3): EAGVVQSPRYKIIEKKQPVAFWCNPISGHNTLYWYLQNLGQGPELLIRYENEEAVDDSQLPKDRFSAERLKGVDSTLKIQPAELGDSAVYLCASSSQGGDTDTQYFGPGTRLTVL.

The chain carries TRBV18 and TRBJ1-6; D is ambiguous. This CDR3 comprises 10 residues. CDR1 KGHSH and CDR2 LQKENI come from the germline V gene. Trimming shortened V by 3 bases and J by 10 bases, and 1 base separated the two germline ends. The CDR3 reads CASSPSPLHF. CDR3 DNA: TGTGCCAGCTCACCGTCACCCCTCCACTTT.

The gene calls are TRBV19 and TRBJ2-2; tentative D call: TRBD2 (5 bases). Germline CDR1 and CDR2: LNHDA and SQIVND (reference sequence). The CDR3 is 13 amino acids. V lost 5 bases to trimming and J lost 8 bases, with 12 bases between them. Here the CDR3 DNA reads TGTGCCAGTAGTTACGGGGTCCCGGGGGAGCTGTTTTTT. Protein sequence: CASSYGVPGELFF. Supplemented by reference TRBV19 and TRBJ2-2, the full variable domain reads DGGITQSPKYLFRKEGQNVTLSCEQNLNHDAMYWYRQDPGQGLRLIYYSQIVNDFQKGDIAEGYSVSREKKESFPLTVTSAQKNPTAFYLCASSYGVPGELFFGEGSRLTVL.